This T cell receptor (beta chain) was retrieved from a study of blood T cell repertoires in COVID-19. For the study at large: The United States, Italy and Spain were the sources of the acute and convalescent COVID-19 samples. Sample material is recorded as cDNA or gDNA derived from T cells, B-cell-depleted T cells, or PBMCs.

Original processing notes: Researchers report that nucleated cell counts were estimated from reference gene primer amplification. Profiling relied on immunoSEQ multiplex PCR, and the TCRdb table lists in-frame clones only, not all of them. V and J calls and clone size follow that table, whereas D and trimming were derived from the DNA. This table has about 280,000 clones, roughly 87% appearing once. The V end was cut by 2 bases, the J end by 5 bases, with 13 bases between. In germline, CDR1 is MNHEY, CDR2 SVGEGT. This CDR3 comprises 14 residues. The sequenced material came from peripheral blood. The gene calls are TRBV6-2 or TRBV6-3 and TRBJ2-7; D perhaps matches TRBD2 (6 bases). This clonotype was sampled from a man in his late teens or twenties with active or convalescent COVID-19. CDR3 sequence (DNA): TGTGCCAGCAGTTACGCGCCAGCGGGCCACGAGCAGTACTTC. It encodes CASSYAPAGHEQYF.